A selection of T cell receptor beta chains follows, all from one sample in a study of T cell responses to AZD1222 COVID-19 vaccine. TCRdb's table, derived via immunoSEQ multiplex PCR, lists solely in-frame clones and lacks some. The table shows about 100,000 clones, with roughly 84% occurring only once. The sample consisted of peripheral blood, taken on day 0 of AZD1222 vaccination. All receptors come from an adult in good health. CDR3s include the opening cysteine and the closing phenylalanine or tryptophan. A D gene is named only where the DNA matches it firmly. Rows give clone size only sometimes, using once, few, many, or a class for an expanded clone.

J | V | D | size | CDR3 | DNA
TRBJ1-4 | TRBV6-1 | TRBD1 | - | CASSEARTGAMETLFF | TGTGCCAGCAGTGAAGCCCGGACAGGGGCGATGGAAACACTGTTTTTT
TRBJ1-1 | TRBV6-5 | - | - | CASRPGGIVTEAFF | TGTGCCAGCAGGCCGGGGGGGATCGTTACTGAAGCTTTCTTT
TRBJ1-5 | TRBV18 | - | - | CASSPNPDGNQPQHF | TGTGCCAGCTCACCTAACCCGGACGGAAATCAGCCCCAGCATTTT
TRBJ2-3 | TRBV3-1/TRBV3-2 | - | few | CASSPLGGESTDTQYF | TGTGCCAGCAGCCCCCTTGGAGGGGAGAGCACAGATACGCAGTATTTT
TRBJ2-5 | TRBV7-2 | TRBD2 | once | CASSLGGGRETQYF | TGTGCCAGCAGCTTAGGGGGCGGGAGGGAGACCCAGTACTTC
TRBJ1-3 | TRBV28 | - | - | CASSAPSRSGGNTIYF | TGTGCCAGCAGTGCCCCCTCACGGTCGGGAGGAAACACCATATATTTT
TRBJ1-5 | TRBV4-1 | - | - | CASSRTQGNSNQPQHF | TGCGCCAGCAGCCGTACCCAGGGAAATAGCAATCAGCCCCAGCATTTT
TRBJ2-3 | TRBV5-1 | - | - | CASSLAGAVVPDTQYF | TGCGCCAGCAGCTTGGCCGGGGCGGTGGTGCCAGATACGCAGTATTTT
TRBJ1-2 | TRBV7-2 | TRBD1 | - | CASSLRTGGARANYGYTF | TGTGCCAGCAGCCTAAGGACAGGGGGCGCTCGTGCTAACTATGGCTACACCTTC
TRBJ2-3 | TRBV2 | TRBD1 | - | CASSPQGVASTDTQYF | TGTGCCAGCAGCCCTCAGGGGGTAGCTAGCACAGATACGCAGTATTTT
TRBJ1-1 | TRBV29-1 | - | - | CSGATGNTEAFF | TGCAGCGGTGCTACAGGGAACACTGAAGCTTTCTTT
TRBJ1-2 | TRBV27 | - | - | CASSFRGFDGYTF | TGTGCCAGCAGTTTTCGGGGATTTGATGGCTACACCTTC
TRBJ1-1 | TRBV6-5 | - | - | CASSYAVMNTEAFF | TGTGCCAGCAGTTACGCAGTCATGAACACTGAAGCTTTCTTT
TRBJ2-7 | TRBV28 | - | - | CASSPHRDTYEQYF | TGTGCCAGCAGTCCTCACAGGGACACCTACGAGCAGTACTTC
TRBJ1-1 | TRBV29-1 | - | - | CSVVEGNSNTEAFF | TGCAGCGTTGTGGAGGGGAACTCGAACACTGAAGCTTTCTTT
TRBJ1-2 | TRBV30 | - | - | CAWSRQTNYGYTF | TGTGCCTGGAGTCGACAGACTAACTATGGCTACACCTTC
TRBJ2-5 | TRBV7-3 | TRBD1 | - | CASSMQGVETQYF | TGTGCCAGCAGCATGCAGGGGGTTGAGACCCAGTACTTC
TRBJ1-6 | TRBV6-1 | - | - | CASSETEDRYNSPLHF | TGTGCCAGCAGTGAAACCGAGGACAGATATAATTCACCCCTCCACTTT
TRBJ2-3 | TRBV9 | TRBD2 | - | CASSVDFSGGTDTQYF | TGTGCCAGCAGCGTAGATTTTAGCGGGGGGACAGATACGCAGTATTTT
TRBJ1-6 | TRBV5-1 | - | - | CASSLGDYNSPLHF | TGCGCCAGCAGCTTAGGGGATTATAATTCACCCCTCCACTTT
TRBJ1-5 | TRBV2 | - | - | CASSVGGGTQHF | TGTGCCAGCAGTGTAGGGGGTGGAACCCAGCATTTT
TRBJ2-7 | TRBV23-1 | - | - | CASSHWRQCYEQYF | TGCGCCAGCAGTCATTGGAGACAGTGTTACGAGCAGTACTTC
TRBJ1-1 | TRBV6-2/TRBV6-3 | - | few | CASSYSREAFF | TGTGCCAGCAGTTACTCACGTGAAGCTTTCTTT
TRBJ2-7 | TRBV7-9 | - | - | CASSLDTRIEQYF | TGTGCCAGCAGCTTAGACACACGGATCGAGCAGTACTTC
TRBJ1-2 | TRBV5-1 | - | few | CASSSIGQGSYGYTF | TGCGCCAGCAGCTCCATAGGTCAGGGGAGCTATGGCTACACCTTC
TRBJ2-7 | TRBV28 | - | - | CASSLTAGPEQYF | TGTGCCAGCAGTTTAACAGCAGGGCCCGAGCAGTACTTC
TRBJ2-3 | TRBV5-1 | TRBD2 | few | CASSSKLAGQTDTQYF | TGCGCCAGCAGCTCTAAACTAGCGGGGCAGACAGATACGCAGTATTTT
TRBJ1-5 | TRBV6-5 | - | few | CASSHEYQPQHF | TGTGCCAGCAGCCATGAGTATCAGCCCCAGCATTTT
TRBJ2-5 | TRBV7-9 | TRBD1 | - | CASSPTGKGETQYF | TGTGCCAGCAGCCCGACAGGGAAGGGAGAGACCCAGTACTTC
TRBJ1-3 | TRBV7-2 | TRBD1 | - | CASSSGTDGNTIYF | TGTGCCAGCAGCTCAGGGACAGACGGAAACACCATATATTTT
TRBJ2-3 | TRBV5-1 | TRBD2 | - | CASRRGGETDTQYF | TGCGCCAGCAGACGCGGGGGGGAAACAGATACGCAGTATTTT
TRBJ1-6 | TRBV28 | - | - | CAIQGSYNSPLHF | TGTGCCATCCAGGGCAGTTATAATTCACCCCTCCACTTT
TRBJ1-5 | TRBV5-6 | - | - | CASSLRGFAADNQPQHF | TGTGCCAGCAGCTTGCGAGGCTTCGCCGCGGACAATCAGCCCCAGCATTTT
TRBJ2-4 | TRBV7-2 | - | - | CASSQGDSLAKNIQYF | TGTGCCAGCAGCCAGGGCGACAGCTTAGCCAAAAACATTCAGTACTTC
TRBJ1-5 | TRBV5-4 | TRBD1 | - | CASSLQGAGNQPQHF | TGTGCCAGCAGCTTACAGGGGGCAGGCAATCAGCCCCAGCATTTT
TRBJ1-4 | TRBV2 | - | - | CASSGISGENEKLFF | TGTGCCAGCAGTGGCATATCAGGGGAAAATGAAAAACTGTTTTTT
TRBJ2-5 | TRBV30 | - | - | CAWIPRDRGLYQETQYF | TGTGCCTGGATCCCTCGCGACCGCGGATTGTACCAAGAGACCCAGTACTTC
TRBJ1-1 | TRBV2 | - | - | CASSEASQTNTEAFF | TGTGCCAGCAGTGAAGCCTCTCAGACGAACACTGAAGCTTTCTTT
TRBJ2-3 | TRBV15 | TRBD2 | - | CATSRGSSGGTRSSTDTQYF | TGTGCCACCAGCAGAGGGTCCAGCGGGGGGACCCGTTCTAGCACAGATACGCAGTATTTT
TRBJ1-2 | TRBV19 | - | few | CASSGIGYPNYGYTF | TGTGCCAGTAGTGGGATCGGTTACCCTAACTATGGCTACACCTTC
TRBJ2-5 | TRBV29-1 | - | - | CSVTRGGETQYF | TGCAGCGTCACCAGGGGCGGGGAGACCCAGTACTTC
TRBJ1-2 | TRBV19 | TRBD1 | once | CASSSGQGNYGYTF | TGTGCCAGTAGTTCGGGACAGGGAAACTATGGCTACACCTTC
TRBJ2-3 | TRBV7-2 | TRBD2 | - | CASSPRLAGGTDTQYF | TGTGCCAGCAGCCCAAGACTAGCGGGGGGAACAGATACGCAGTATTTT
TRBJ1-5 | TRBV28 | TRBD1 | - | CASRGGGNSQPQHF | TGTGCCAGCCGGGGAGGGGGCAACAGTCAGCCCCAGCATTTT
TRBJ1-3 | TRBV19 | - | - | CASTGGSSGNTIYF | TGTGCCAGTACGGGAGGATCCTCCGGAAACACCATATATTTT
TRBJ1-6 | TRBV2 | - | - | CASTDDAKPPLHF | TGTGCCAGCACCGATGACGCCAAGCCACCCCTCCACTTT
TRBJ1-6 | TRBV5-1 | TRBD1 | - | CASSYGTDNSPLHF | TGCGCCAGCAGCTACGGGACAGACAATTCACCCCTCCACTTT
TRBJ2-7 | TRBV15 | TRBD1 | - | CATSQRGQGLNEQYF | TGTGCCACCAGCCAAAGGGGACAGGGTTTGAACGAGCAGTACTTC
TRBJ2-3 | TRBV6-5 | TRBD2 | - | CASQRGGTDTQYF | TGTGCCAGTCAGCGGGGGGGGACAGATACGCAGTATTTT
TRBJ2-1 | TRBV7-3 | TRBD2 | - | CASSLIGGGPTSGGSYNEQFF | TGTGCCAGCAGCTTAATCGGCGGTGGACCGACTAGCGGGGGTTCCTACAATGAGCAGTTCTTC
TRBJ2-2 | TRBV19 | TRBD1 | - | CASTTGQGASGELFF | TGTGCCAGTACCACGGGACAGGGGGCCTCCGGGGAGCTGTTTTTT
TRBJ2-5 | TRBV5-1 | TRBD2 | - | CASSPGTSSGRGETQYF | TGCGCCAGCAGCCCAGGAACCTCTAGCGGACGTGGAGAGACCCAGTACTTC
TRBJ2-1 | TRBV9 | TRBD2 | - | CASSVNPGLAGTYNEQFF | TGTGCCAGCAGCGTTAACCCGGGACTAGCGGGGACCTACAATGAGCAGTTCTTC
TRBJ2-7 | TRBV27 | - | - | CASSFRDHEQYF | TGTGCCAGCAGTTTCCGGGACCACGAGCAGTACTTC
TRBJ1-6 | TRBV7-6 | TRBD1 | - | CASSRTGPNSPLHF | TGTGCCAGCAGCCGGACAGGGCCTAATTCACCCCTCCACTTT
TRBJ1-1 | TRBV30 | - | - | CAWTRGPFEAFF | TGTGCCTGGACCAGGGGACCTTTTGAAGCTTTCTTT
TRBJ1-4 | TRBV2 | - | - | CASSTNVVESEKLFF | TGTGCCAGCAGTACGAACGTGGTCGAAAGTGAAAAACTGTTTTTT
TRBJ1-6 | TRBV6-5 | - | - | CASSLIGDGLGSPLHF | TGTGCCAGCAGTTTGATAGGAGACGGCTTGGGTTCACCCCTCCACTTT
TRBJ2-7 | TRBV11-3 | - | once | CASSPRGGTYEQYF | TGTGCCAGCAGCCCCCGAGGGGGTACTTACGAGCAGTACTTC
TRBJ1-4 | TRBV5-1 | TRBD1 | - | CASSSRQGNEKLFF | TGCGCCAGCAGCTCTCGACAGGGCAATGAAAAACTGTTTTTT